This T cell receptor beta chain is drawn from a study of post-analysis software for immune sequencing data. Unique molecular identifiers were present in the TCR beta cDNA libraries. TCRdb used MiXCR to reprocess the PCR reads, holding one entry per CDR3 protein. The sample comprises around 500,000 distinct CDR3 sequences, around 31% of which are singletons, and about 5.6% rests with the top ten. This clonotype was detected once. Its antigen is unknown. Unmatched junction bases numbered 6, after V lost 3 bases and J lost 7 bases. Germline values: CDR1 SGHTS, CDR2 YDEGEE. The CDR3 loop spans 14 amino acids. Overall study findings and caveats: Same-batch samples co-clustered strongly by F measure. TRBV5-6, TRBV5-1 and TRBV20-1 belonged to a set of about five TRBV segments that were more frequent in patients than controls.

This TCR came from a girl younger than 18 with multiple sclerosis. The chain combines TRBV5-8 with TRBJ2-4, with TRBD1 matching over 8 bases. Sequencing input: blood. CDR3 sequence: CASSWQGAENIQYF. The CDR3 DNA sequence: TGTGCCAGCAGCTGGCAGGGGGCTGAGAACATTCAGTACTTC.